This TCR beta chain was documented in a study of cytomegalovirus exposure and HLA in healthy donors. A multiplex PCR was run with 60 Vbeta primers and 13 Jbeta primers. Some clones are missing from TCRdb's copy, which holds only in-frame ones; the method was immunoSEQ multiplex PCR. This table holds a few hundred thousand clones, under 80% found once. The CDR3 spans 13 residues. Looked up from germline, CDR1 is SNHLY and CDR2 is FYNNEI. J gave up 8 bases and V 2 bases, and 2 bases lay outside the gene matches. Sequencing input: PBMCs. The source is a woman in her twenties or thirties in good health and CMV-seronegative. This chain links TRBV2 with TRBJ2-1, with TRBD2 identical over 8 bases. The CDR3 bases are TGTGCCAGCAGTGAAATAGCGGGGTATGAGCAGTTCTTC. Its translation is CASSEIAGYEQFF.